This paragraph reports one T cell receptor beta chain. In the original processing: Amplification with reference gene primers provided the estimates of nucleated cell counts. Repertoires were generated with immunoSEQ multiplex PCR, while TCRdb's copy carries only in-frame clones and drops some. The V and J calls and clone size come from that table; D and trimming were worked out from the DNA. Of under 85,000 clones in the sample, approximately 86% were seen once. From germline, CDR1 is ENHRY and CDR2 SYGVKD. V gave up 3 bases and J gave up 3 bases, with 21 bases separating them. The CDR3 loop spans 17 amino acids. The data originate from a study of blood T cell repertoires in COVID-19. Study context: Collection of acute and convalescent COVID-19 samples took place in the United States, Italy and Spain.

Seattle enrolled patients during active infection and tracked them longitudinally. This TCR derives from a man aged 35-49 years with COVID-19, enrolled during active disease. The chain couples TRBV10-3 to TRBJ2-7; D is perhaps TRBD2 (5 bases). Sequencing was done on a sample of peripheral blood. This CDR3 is CAISDRIMGRGNYEQYF. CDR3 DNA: TGTGCCATCAGTGACCGGATCATGGGTCGGGGAAACTACGAGCAGTACTTC.